This TCR beta chain was documented in a study of blood T cell repertoires in COVID-19. Overall study: Sites in the United States, Italy and Spain provided acute and convalescent COVID-19 samples.

The junction had 4 bases not matched to a gene; V was cut back by 0 bases and J by 4 bases. Germline CDR1 LGHNA, CDR2 YSLEER. This CDR3 is 16 amino acids long. Study processing details: Amplification from reference gene primers served as the basis for estimated nucleated cell counts. Sequencing used immunoSEQ multiplex PCR; TCRdb keeps in-frame clones, though not all of them. V and J calls and clone size follow that table, whereas D and trimming were derived from the DNA. Here the sample spans around 140,000 clones, around 87% being singletons. This TCR was recovered from a man aged 45-65 years with active COVID-19. The chain employs TRBV4-3 and TRBJ2-1, with TRBD2 matching over 9 bases. Material for sequencing was peripheral blood. In DNA, the CDR3 is TGCGCCAGCAGCCAAGATGTAGCGGGGGAATACAATGAGCAGTTCTTC. Translation: CASSQDVAGEYNEQFF.